In this sample, the clone carrying this T cell receptor beta chain turned up many times. The antigen remains unidentified. The sample belongs to a study of T cell clonality in common variable immunodeficiency. Measured with immunoSEQ multiplex PCR; TCRdb has only the in-frame clones, and not every one. The specimen gives 40,000 to 55,000 clones without singletons; the ten biggest hold around 9.3%. Findings and caveats of the study: In common variable immunodeficiency, TCR beta chains reportedly carried fewer deletions and N-nucleotide insertions. Compared with healthy controls, CVID subjects showed increased TCRbeta clonality, mostly in about a third.

The TCR sequence derives from a person between 18 and 70 years old in good health. Specimen: peripheral blood mononuclear cells.

The CDR3 here is CASPRSGNEQFF. The sequenced CDR3 bases are TGTGCCAGCCCCCGATCGGGGAATGAG. The chain recombines TRBV2 with TRBJ2-1; possible D gene TRBD2, 5 bases. With the read ending 3 residues before the CDR3 end, the germline J gene is used to fill in that end. The CDR3 is 12 residues long. V lost 8 bases, J lost 7 bases, and 12 bases lay in between. The germline V gene has CDR1 SNHLY and CDR2 FYNNEI.